This is a list of T cell receptor beta chains from one sample in a study of cytomegalovirus exposure and HLA in healthy donors. Using immunoSEQ multiplex PCR, the repertoire was profiled, and TCRdb retains in-frame clones only, with some absent. The sample lists some 150,000 clones; 81% were seen once. The source material was PBMCs. These receptors were obtained from a woman in her 50s in good health and CMV-seronegative. The CDR3 runs from the conserved cysteine through the conserved F or W. Fields, in order: CDR3 protein, CDR3 DNA, CDR3 length, J gene, V gene, clone size, D gene. The D gene is left open where the match is weak. Size is stated for part of the rows, as once, few or many counts, or as a class when the clone is expanded.

CASSLLAVPYNEQFF	TGTGCCAGCAGCTTGTTAGCGGTTCCGTACAATGAGCAGTTCTTC	15	TRBJ2-1	TRBV5-6	.	.
CASSQAGMNTEAFF	TGCGCCAGCAGCCAGGCAGGGATGAACACTGAAGCTTTCTTT	14	TRBJ1-1	TRBV5-1	.	.
CASSPRTGELFF	TGTGCCAGCAGCCCTCGGACCGGGGAGCTGTTTTTT	12	TRBJ2-2	TRBV11-3	.	.
CASSSDTYNEQFF	TGTGCCAGCAGTTCGGACACATACAATGAGCAGTTCTTC	13	TRBJ2-1	TRBV28	.	.
CASSEGITGELFF	TGCGCCAGCAGTGAGGGCATCACCGGGGAGCTGTTTTTT	13	TRBJ2-2	TRBV10-1	.	.
CASSLGTSGRTSSYEQYF	TGTGCCAGCAGCTTAGGGACTAGCGGGAGGACTAGCTCCTACGAGCAGTACTTC	18	TRBJ2-7	TRBV7-2	.	TRBD2
CASRAQGLGNSPLHF	TGTGCCAGCAGGGCACAGGGGTTAGGTAATTCACCCCTCCACTTT	15	TRBJ1-6	TRBV6-1	.	TRBD1
CASSDRGVGELFF	TGTGCCAGCAGTGACAGGGGGGTGGGGGAGCTGTTTTTT	13	TRBJ2-2	TRBV2	.	.
CASSTIPQGVTYNEQFF	TGTGCCAGCAGCACTATACCACAGGGCGTCACCTACAATGAGCAGTTCTTC	17	TRBJ2-1	TRBV2	.	.
CASSSFQGIYGYTF	TGTGCCAGCAGCTCATTCCAGGGAATCTATGGCTACACCTTC	14	TRBJ1-2	TRBV7-2	many	.